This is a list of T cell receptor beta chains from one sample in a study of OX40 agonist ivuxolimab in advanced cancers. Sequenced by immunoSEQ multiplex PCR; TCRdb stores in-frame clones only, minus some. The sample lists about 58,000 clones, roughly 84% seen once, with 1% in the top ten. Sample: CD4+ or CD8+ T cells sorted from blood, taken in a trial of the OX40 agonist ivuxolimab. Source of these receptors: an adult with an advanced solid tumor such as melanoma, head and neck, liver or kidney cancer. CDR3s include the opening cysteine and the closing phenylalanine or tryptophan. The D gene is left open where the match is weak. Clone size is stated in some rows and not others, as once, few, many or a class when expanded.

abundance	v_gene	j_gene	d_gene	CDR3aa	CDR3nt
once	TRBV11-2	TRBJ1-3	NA	CASSLGPGGHSGNTIYF	TGTGCCAGCAGCTTAGGCCCCGGGGGTCACTCTGGAAACACCATATATTTT
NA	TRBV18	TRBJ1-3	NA	CASSPQEQSGNTIYF	TGTGCCAGCTCACCCCAGGAGCAGTCTGGAAACACCATATATTTT
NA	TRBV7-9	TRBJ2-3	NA	CASSLGVVFGDTHTDTQYF	TGTGCCAGCAGCTTAGGGGTGGTATTTGGGGACACCCACACAGATACGCAGTATTTT
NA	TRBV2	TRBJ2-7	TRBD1	CASTGQGYEQYF	TGTGCCAGCACCGGACAGGGTTACGAGCAGTACTTC
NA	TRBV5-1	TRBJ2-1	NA	CASSLGLENEQFF	TGCGCCAGCAGCTTAGGCCTAGAAAATGAGCAGTTCTTC
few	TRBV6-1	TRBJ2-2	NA	CASRATGTGELFF	TGTGCCAGCAGAGCGACAGGCACCGGGGAGCTGTTTTTT
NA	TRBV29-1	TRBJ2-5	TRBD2	CSVEDRSGGAAETQYF	TGCAGCGTTGAAGATCGTAGCGGGGGGGCCGCGGAGACCCAGTACTTC
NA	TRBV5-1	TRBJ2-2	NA	CASSPTGNTGELFF	TGCGCCAGCAGCCCGACAGGGAACACCGGGGAGCTGTTTTTT
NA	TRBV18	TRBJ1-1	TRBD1	CASSPLSAGGPNTEAFF	TGTGCCAGCTCACCACTATCGGCAGGGGGCCCGAACACTGAAGCTTTCTTT
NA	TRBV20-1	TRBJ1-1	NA	CSATDSTKAFF	TGCAGTGCTACGGACAGTACTAAAGCTTTCTTT
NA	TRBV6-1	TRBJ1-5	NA	CASRSGQSGTSQHF	TGTGCCAGCAGGTCAGGACAGTCAGGGACCTCCCAGCATTTT
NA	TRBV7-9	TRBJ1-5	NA	CASSLEGPQPQHF	TGTGCCAGCAGCTTAGAGGGCCCCCAGCCCCAGCATTTT
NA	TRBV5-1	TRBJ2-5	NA	CASSFPGRDLGTQYF	TGCGCCAGCAGCTTTCCGGGCAGGGACCTCGGGACCCAGTACTTC
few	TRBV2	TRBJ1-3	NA	CASSEALISGNTIYF	TGTGCCAGCAGTGAAGCGCTTATCTCTGGAAACACCATATATTTT
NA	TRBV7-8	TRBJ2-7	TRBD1	CASSLGVTGGPSYEQYF	TGTGCCAGCAGCTTAGGCGTGACAGGGGGCCCCTCCTACGAGCAGTACTTC
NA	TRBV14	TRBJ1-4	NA	CASSQVDTNEKLFF	TGTGCCAGCAGCCAAGTGGACACTAATGAAAAACTGTTTTTT
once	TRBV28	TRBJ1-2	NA	CATLTALYGYTF	TGTGCCACCTTAACAGCGCTCTATGGCTACACCTTC
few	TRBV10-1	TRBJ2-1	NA	CASSESGGNNEQFF	TGCGCCAGCAGTGAGTCGGGCGGAAACAATGAGCAGTTCTTC
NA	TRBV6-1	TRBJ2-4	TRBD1	CASKKQGAKNIQYF	TGTGCCAGCAAAAAACAGGGGGCCAAAAACATTCAGTACTTC
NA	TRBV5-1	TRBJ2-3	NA	CASSWDADTQYF	TGCGCCAGCAGCTGGGACGCTGATACGCAGTATTTT
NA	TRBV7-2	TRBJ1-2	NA	CASSPVIYGYTF	TGTGCCAGCAGCCCCGTGATCTATGGCTACACCTTC
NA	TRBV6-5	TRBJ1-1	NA	CASSSHRGTKNTEAFF	TGTGCCAGCAGTTCTCACAGAGGGACTAAGAACACTGAAGCTTTCTTT
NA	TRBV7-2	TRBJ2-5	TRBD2	CASSLNNLAGGPGETQYF	TGTGCCAGCAGCTTAAATAACTTAGCGGGGGGGCCTGGTGAGACCCAGTACTTC
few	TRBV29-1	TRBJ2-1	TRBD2	CSVAGGLAGDYNEQFF	TGCAGCGTTGCCGGAGGGCTAGCGGGGGACTACAATGAGCAGTTCTTC
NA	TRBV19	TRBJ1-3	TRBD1	CASSRQGTSGNTIYF	TGTGCCAGTAGTCGACAGGGAACCTCTGGAAACACCATATATTTT
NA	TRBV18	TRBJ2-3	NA	CASSPGLDTQYF	TGTGCCAGCTCACCAGGGCTAGATACGCAGTATTTT
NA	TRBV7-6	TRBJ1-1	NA	CASSTGRMNTEAFF	TGTGCCAGCAGCACGGGACGGATGAACACTGAAGCTTTCTTT
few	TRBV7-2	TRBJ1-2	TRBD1	CASSAAGQGTNYGYTF	TGTGCCAGCAGCGCCGCGGGACAGGGAACTAACTATGGCTACACCTTC
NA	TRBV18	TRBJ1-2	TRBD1	CASSPLQGEGYTF	TGTGCCAGCTCACCTCTACAGGGGGAGGGCTACACCTTC
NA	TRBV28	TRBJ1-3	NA	CASSSSSGGRRRNTIYF	TGTGCCAGCAGTTCCTCCTCGGGAGGACGGCGAAGAAACACCATATATTTT
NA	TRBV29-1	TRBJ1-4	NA	CSVDEGVGEKLFF	TGCAGCGTTGATGAGGGGGTGGGTGAAAAACTGTTTTTT
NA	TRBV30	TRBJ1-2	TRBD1	CAWRMTGNGYGYTF	TGTGCCTGGAGGATGACAGGGAACGGCTATGGCTACACCTTC
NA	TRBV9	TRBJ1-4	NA	CASSPTVINEKLFF	TGTGCCAGCAGCCCGACAGTTATCAATGAAAAACTGTTTTTT
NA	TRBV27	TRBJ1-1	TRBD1	CASSFLDRANTEAFF	TGTGCCAGCAGTTTCCTGGACAGGGCGAACACTGAAGCTTTCTTT
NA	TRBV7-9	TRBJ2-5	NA	CASSWEGGTGGGETQYF	TGTGCCAGCAGCTGGGAAGGGGGGACCGGAGGGGGAGAGACCCAGTACTTC
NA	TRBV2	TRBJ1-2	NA	CTSSDSGIGYTF	TGTACCAGCAGTGATTCAGGGATTGGCTACACCTTC
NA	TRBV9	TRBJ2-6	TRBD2	CASSVEGGWSGANVLTF	TGTGCCAGCAGCGTAGAGGGAGGGTGGTCTGGGGCCAACGTCCTGACTTTC
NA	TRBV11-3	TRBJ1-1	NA	CASSKWEQSEAFF	TGTGCCAGCAGCAAATGGGAACAGTCTGAAGCTTTCTTT
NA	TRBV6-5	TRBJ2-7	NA	CASSYSFRTNYEQYF	TGTGCCAGCAGTTACTCGTTTAGAACTAACTACGAGCAGTACTTC
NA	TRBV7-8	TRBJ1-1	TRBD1	CASHPGQGFSIAEAFF	TGTGCCAGCCATCCAGGACAGGGTTTTTCCATCGCTGAAGCTTTCTTT
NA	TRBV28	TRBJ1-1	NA	CAIHKNTEAFF	TGTGCCATCCACAAGAACACTGAAGCTTTCTTT
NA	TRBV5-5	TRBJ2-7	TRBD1	CASSLGQGVPYEQYF	TGTGCCAGCAGCTTGGGCCAGGGGGTCCCATACGAGCAGTACTTC
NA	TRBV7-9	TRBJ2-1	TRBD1	CASSSQGVINEQFF	TGTGCCAGCAGCTCCCAGGGGGTCATCAATGAGCAGTTCTTC
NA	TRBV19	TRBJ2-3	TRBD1	CASSIGQGARDTQYF	TGTGCCAGTAGTATAGGGCAGGGGGCGAGGGATACGCAGTATTTT
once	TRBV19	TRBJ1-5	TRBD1	CASTNDRVSNQPQHF	TGTGCCAGTACTAACGACAGGGTGAGCAATCAGCCCCAGCATTTT
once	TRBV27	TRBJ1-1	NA	CASSLRQTNTEAFF	TGTGCCAGCAGCCTCCGACAGACGAACACTGAAGCTTTCTTT
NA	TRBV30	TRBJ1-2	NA	CAWSLSLRRTVNYGYTF	TGTGCCTGGAGTCTATCCCTCCGTCGAACGGTTAACTATGGCTACACCTTC
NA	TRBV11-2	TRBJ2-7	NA	CASSPAGRHYEQYF	TGTGCCAGCAGCCCTGCGGGACGGCATTACGAGCAGTACTTC
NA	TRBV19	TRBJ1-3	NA	CASSILDSSGNTIYF	TGTGCCAGTAGTATATTGGACAGCTCTGGAAACACCATATATTTT
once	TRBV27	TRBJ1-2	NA	CASSPWGGAVYGYTF	TGTGCCAGCAGTCCGTGGGGGGGAGCGGTCTATGGCTACACCTTC
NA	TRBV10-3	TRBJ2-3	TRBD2	CAISPGLAGGSDTQYF	TGTGCCATCAGTCCAGGACTAGCGGGGGGGTCAGATACGCAGTATTTT
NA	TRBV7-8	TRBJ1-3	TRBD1	CASSGRTGFGNTIYF	TGTGCCAGCAGCGGACGGACAGGGTTCGGAAACACCATATATTTT
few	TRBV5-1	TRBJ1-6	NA	CASSLGTADSPLHF	TGCGCCAGCAGCTTGGGGACAGCCGATTCACCCCTCCACTTT
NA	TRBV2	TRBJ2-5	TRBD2	CASSETASGEQETQYF	TGTGCCAGCAGTGAAACGGCTAGCGGGGAACAAGAGACCCAGTACTTC